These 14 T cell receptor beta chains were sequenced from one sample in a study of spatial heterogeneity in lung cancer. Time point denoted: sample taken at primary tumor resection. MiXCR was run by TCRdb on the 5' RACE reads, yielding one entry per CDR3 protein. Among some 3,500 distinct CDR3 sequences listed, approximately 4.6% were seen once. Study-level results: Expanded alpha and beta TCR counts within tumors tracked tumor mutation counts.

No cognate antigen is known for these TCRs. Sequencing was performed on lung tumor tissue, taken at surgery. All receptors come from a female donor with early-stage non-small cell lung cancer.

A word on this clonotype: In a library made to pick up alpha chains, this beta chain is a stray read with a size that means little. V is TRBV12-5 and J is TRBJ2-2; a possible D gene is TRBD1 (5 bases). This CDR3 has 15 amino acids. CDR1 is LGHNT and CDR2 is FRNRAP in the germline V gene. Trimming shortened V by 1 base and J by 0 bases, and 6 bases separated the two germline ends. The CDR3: CASGLGTSNTGELFF. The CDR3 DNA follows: TGTGCTAGTGGTTTGGGGACATCGAACACCGGGGAGCTGTTTTTT.

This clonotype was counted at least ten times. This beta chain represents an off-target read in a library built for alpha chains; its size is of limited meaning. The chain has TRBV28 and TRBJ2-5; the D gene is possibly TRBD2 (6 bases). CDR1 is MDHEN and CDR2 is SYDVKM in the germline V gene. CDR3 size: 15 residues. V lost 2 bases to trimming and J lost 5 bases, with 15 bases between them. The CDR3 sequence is CASSLPGSGEETQYF. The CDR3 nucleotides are TGTGCCAGCAGTTTACCCGGATCGGGGGAGGAGACCCAGTACTTC.

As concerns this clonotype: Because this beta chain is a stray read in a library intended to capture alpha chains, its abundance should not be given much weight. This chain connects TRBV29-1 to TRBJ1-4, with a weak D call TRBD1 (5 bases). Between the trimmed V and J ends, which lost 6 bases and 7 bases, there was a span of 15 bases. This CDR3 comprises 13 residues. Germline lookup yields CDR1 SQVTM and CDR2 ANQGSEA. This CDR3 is CSVAPRGSEKLFF. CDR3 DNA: TGCAGCGTCGCACCTAGGGGCAGTGAAAAACTGTTTTTT.

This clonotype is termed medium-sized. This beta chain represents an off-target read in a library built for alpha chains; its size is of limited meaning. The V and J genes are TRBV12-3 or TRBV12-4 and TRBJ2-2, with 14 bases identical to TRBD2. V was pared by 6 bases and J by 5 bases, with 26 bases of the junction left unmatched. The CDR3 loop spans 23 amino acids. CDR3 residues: CASSLRMTGLAGGRVFGTGELFF. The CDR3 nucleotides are TGTGCCAGCAGCCTTCGTATGACCGGACTAGCGGGGGGCCGGGTATTCGGGACCGGGGAGCTGTTTTTT.

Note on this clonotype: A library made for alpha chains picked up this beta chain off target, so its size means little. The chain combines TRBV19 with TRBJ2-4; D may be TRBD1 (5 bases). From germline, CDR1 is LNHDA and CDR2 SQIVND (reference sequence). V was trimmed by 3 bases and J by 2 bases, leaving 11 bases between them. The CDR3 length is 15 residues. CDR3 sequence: CASSIQGDTKNIQYF. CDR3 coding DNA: TGTGCCAGTAGTATCCAGGGTGACACCAAAAACATTCAGTACTTC. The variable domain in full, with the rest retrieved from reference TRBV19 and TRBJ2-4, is DGGITQSPKYLFRKEGQNVTLSCEQNLNHDAMYWYRQDPGQGLRLIYYSQIVNDFQKGDIAEGYSVSREKKESFPLTVTSAQKNPTAFYLCASSIQGDTKNIQYFGAGTRLSVL.

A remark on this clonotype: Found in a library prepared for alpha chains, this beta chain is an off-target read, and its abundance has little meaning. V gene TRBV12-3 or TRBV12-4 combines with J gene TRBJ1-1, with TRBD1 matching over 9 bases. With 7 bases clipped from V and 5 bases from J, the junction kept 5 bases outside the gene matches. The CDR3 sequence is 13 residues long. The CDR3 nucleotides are TGTGCCAGCACCCGACAGGGGGGGACTGAAGCTTTCTTT. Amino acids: CASTRQGGTEAFF.

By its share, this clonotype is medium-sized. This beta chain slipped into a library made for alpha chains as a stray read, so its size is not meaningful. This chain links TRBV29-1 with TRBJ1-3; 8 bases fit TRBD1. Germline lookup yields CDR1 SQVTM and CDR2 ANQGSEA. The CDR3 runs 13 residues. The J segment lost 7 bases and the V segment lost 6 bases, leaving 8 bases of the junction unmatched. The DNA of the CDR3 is TGCAGCGTCGCCCACAGGGGGGGCAACACCATATATTTT. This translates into CSVAHRGGNTIYF.

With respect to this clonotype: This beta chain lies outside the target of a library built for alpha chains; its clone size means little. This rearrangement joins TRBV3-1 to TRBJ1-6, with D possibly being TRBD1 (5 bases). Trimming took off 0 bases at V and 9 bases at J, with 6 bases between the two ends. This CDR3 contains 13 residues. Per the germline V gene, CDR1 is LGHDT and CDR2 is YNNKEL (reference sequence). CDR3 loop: CASSQDRVSPLHF. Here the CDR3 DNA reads TGTGCCAGCAGCCAAGACAGGGTTTCACCCCTCCACTTT.

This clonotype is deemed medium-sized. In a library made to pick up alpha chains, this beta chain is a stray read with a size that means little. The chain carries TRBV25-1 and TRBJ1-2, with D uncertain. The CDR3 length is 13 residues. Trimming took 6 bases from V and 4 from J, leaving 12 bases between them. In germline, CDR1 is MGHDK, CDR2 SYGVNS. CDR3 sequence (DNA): TGTGCCAGCAGCCCGGGGATTTCCTATGGCTACACCTTC. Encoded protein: CASSPGISYGYTF.

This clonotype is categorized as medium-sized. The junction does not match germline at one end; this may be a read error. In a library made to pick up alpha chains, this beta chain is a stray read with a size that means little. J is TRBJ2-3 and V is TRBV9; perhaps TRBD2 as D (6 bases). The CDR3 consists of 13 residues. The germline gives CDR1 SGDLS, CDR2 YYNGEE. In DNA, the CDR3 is TGTGCCAGCAGCGTAGCTCTTCGGGGGAGCTTGACTTTT. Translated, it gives CASSVALRGSLTF.

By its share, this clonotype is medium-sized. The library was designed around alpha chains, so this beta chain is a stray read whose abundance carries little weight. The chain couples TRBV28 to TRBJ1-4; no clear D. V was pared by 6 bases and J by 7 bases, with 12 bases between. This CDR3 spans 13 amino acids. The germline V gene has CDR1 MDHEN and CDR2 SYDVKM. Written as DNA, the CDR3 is TGTGCCAGCAGCTCGGCACTAGGTGAAAAACTGTTTTTT. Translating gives CASSSALGEKLFF.

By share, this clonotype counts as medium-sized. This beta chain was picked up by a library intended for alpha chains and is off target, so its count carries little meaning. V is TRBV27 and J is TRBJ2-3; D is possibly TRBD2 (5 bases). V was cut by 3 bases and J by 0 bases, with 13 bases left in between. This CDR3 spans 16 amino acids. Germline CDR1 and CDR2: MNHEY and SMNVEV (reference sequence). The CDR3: CASSFRSRGSTDTQYF. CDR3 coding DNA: TGTGCCAGCAGTTTTAGGAGTCGGGGTAGCACAGATACGCAGTATTTT.

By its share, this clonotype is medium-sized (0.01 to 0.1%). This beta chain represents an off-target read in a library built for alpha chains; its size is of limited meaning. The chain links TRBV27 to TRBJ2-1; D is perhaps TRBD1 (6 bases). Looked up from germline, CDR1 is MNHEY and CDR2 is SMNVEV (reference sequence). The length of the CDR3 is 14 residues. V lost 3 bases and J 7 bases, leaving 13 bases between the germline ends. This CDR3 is CASSLPGTTNEQFF. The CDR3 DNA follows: TGTGCCAGCAGTTTGCCCGGGACAACGAATGAGCAGTTCTTC.

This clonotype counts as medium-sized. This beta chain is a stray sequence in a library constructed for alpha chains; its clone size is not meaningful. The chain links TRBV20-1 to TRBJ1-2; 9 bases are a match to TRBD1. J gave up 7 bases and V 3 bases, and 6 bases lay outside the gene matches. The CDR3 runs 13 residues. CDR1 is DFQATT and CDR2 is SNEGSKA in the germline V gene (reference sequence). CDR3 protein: CSARSQGAGGYTF. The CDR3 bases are TGCAGTGCTAGGTCACAGGGGGCAGGTGGCTACACCTTC.